These 17 T cell receptor beta chains came from one sample sequenced in a study of OX40 agonist ivuxolimab in advanced cancers. Assay used: immunoSEQ multiplex PCR; TCRdb lists only in-frame clones, some missing. The data show more than 80,000 clones, with 75% to 95% seen just once and roughly 8.7% held by the top ten. Sequencing was performed on CD4+ or CD8+ T cells sorted from blood, taken in a trial of the OX40 agonist ivuxolimab. The receptors derive from an adult with an advanced solid tumor such as melanoma, head and neck, liver or kidney cancer.

Written as DNA, the CDR3 is TGTGCCAGCAGCTCCGATAGCGGTTTGGGGGCCCAGTACTTC. Residues: CASSSDSGLGAQYF. The V call is TRBV7-2, the J call TRBJ2-5, with D possibly being TRBD2 (6 bases). Germline CDR1 and CDR2: SGHTA and FQGNSA. There are 14 residues in the CDR3. V was cut by 4 bases and J by 9 bases, with 18 bases left in between.

The chain uses TRBV27 and TRBJ2-1; D gene unclear. The CDR3 loop spans 11 amino acids. From germline, CDR1 is MNHEY and CDR2 SMNVEV (reference sequence). The V end was cut by 5 bases, the J end by 9 bases, with 8 bases between. CDR3 sequence (DNA): TGTGCCAGCAGTCAGACCGGTGAGCAGTTCTTC. Its translation is CASSQTGEQFF.

This chain uses TRBV5-6 with TRBJ2-5; perhaps TRBD2 as D (6 bases). Germline values: CDR1 SGHDT, CDR2 YYEEEE. V lost 3 bases, J lost 2 bases, and 23 bases lay in between. The CDR3 covers 18 residues. The CDR3 nucleotides read TGTGCCAGCAGCTCCCCCGGGGCGGGGCGGCGCGTGCAAGAGACCCAGTACTTC. Translation: CASSSPGAGRRVQETQYF.

This chain joins TRBV6-6 and TRBJ2-1; D call uncertain. CDR1 and CDR2 from the germline V gene are MNHNY and SVGAGI (reference sequence). The length of the CDR3 is 11 residues. V was cut by 2 bases and J by 6 bases, with 2 bases left in between. CDR3 in amino acids: CASSYLNEQFF. CDR3 DNA: TGTGCCAGCAGTTACCTCAATGAGCAGTTCTTC.

The rearrangement joins TRBV6-1 to TRBJ2-2; D possibly corresponds to TRBD2 (5 bases). This CDR3 is 14 amino acids long. Trimming shortened V by 6 bases and J by 3 bases, and 11 bases separated the two germline ends. CDR1 and CDR2 from the germline V gene are MNHNS and SASEGT. As DNA, the CDR3 is TGTGCCAGCAGACCCTTAGCGTACACCGGGGAGCTGTTTTTT. This sequence encodes CASRPLAYTGELFF.

The J gene is TRBJ2-3, the V gene TRBV10-3; tentatively, D is TRBD1 or TRBD2 (5 bases each). V lost 8 bases and J lost 3, with 18 bases in between. CDR1 is ENHRY and CDR2 is SYGVKD in the germline V gene. The CDR3 loop spans 15 amino acids. The CDR3 is CAIDYVQGPTDTQYF. For the CDR3, the DNA is TGTGCCATCGACTACGTCCAGGGACCTACAGATACGCAGTATTTT.

This clone was seen only once. V is TRBV7-3 and J is TRBJ2-7, with 7 bases fitting TRBD1. The V and J ends lost 4 bases and 5 bases, in that order; junction bases with no gene match: 11. CDR1 SGHTA and CDR2 FQGTGA come from the germline V gene. This CDR3 has 15 amino acids. This chain's CDR3 is CASSSRQGMKNEQYF. The CDR3 nucleotides are TGTGCCAGCAGCTCCCGACAGGGAATGAAAAACGAGCAGTACTTC.

The chain links TRBV5-1 to TRBJ2-1; possibly TRBD1 or TRBD2 for D (5 bases each). This CDR3 comprises 14 residues. V lost 3 bases and J 5 bases, leaving 12 bases between the germline ends. The germline V gene encodes CDR1 SGHRS and CDR2 YFSETQ. The DNA for the CDR3 is TGCGCCAGCAGCTCACAAGGGACCAACAATGAGCAGTTCTTC. Protein: CASSSQGTNNEQFF.

This chain joins TRBV29-1 and TRBJ1-2; 10 positions match TRBD1. Looked up from germline, CDR1 is SQVTM and CDR2 is ANQGSEA. The CDR3 is 13 amino acids. The V and J ends lost 7 bases and 8 bases, in that order; junction bases with no gene match: 10. The CDR3 sequence: CSAPGQGNTGYTF. The CDR3 DNA is TGCAGCGCCCCGGGACAGGGGAATACCGGCTACACCTTC. Using reference TRBV29-1 and TRBJ1-2 for the parts outside the CDR3, the full variable domain is SAVISQKPSRDICQRGTSLTIQCQVDSQVTMMFWYRQQPGQSLTLIATANQGSEATYESGFVIDKFPISRPNLTFSTLTVSNMSPEDSSIYLCSAPGQGNTGYTFGSGTRLTVV.

The chain joins TRBV5-1 to TRBJ1-2; the D gene is possibly TRBD1 (6 bases). V was shortened by 3 bases and J by 3 bases, with 12 bases between the two germline ends. The CDR3 spans 14 residues. CDR1 is SGHRS and CDR2 is YFSETQ in the germline V gene. This CDR3 reads CASSYQQGYYGYTF. CDR3 sequence (DNA): TGCGCCAGCAGCTACCAACAGGGTTACTATGGCTACACCTTC.

The CDR3 region is CASSQGGGRTEAFF. The DNA of the CDR3 is TGTGCCAGCAGCCAGGGTGGGGGGCGCACTGAAGCTTTCTTT. The chain recombines TRBV21-1 with TRBJ1-1. TRBV21-1 is a listed pseudogene. The CDR3 is 14 residues long.

J is TRBJ2-2 and V is TRBV19; TRBD1 matches 8 bases. V gave up 5 bases and J gave up 5 bases; unmatched junction bases: 7. The CDR3 is 15 amino acids. The germline V gene has CDR1 LNHDA and CDR2 SQIVND (reference sequence). CDR3 loop: CASSEGQGGTGELFF. DNA for the CDR3: TGTGCCAGTAGTGAAGGACAGGGAGGAACCGGGGAGCTGTTTTTT.

The chain links TRBV18 to TRBJ2-7; 13 bases align to TRBD2. CDR1 KGHSH and CDR2 LQKENI come from the germline V gene. The V and J ends lost 2 bases and 7 bases, in that order; junction bases with no gene match: 11. The CDR3 sequence is 17 residues long. For the CDR3, the DNA is TGTGCCAGCTCACCAAGGGGGACTAGCGGGAACTTAGATGAGCAGTACTTC. As protein: CASSPRGTSGNLDEQYF.

The genes are TRBV19 and TRBJ2-6; the D call may be TRBD1 or TRBD2 (5 bases each). V was shortened by 6 bases and J by 0 bases, with 18 bases between the two germline ends. This CDR3 is 18 amino acids long. Germline V gene sequence: CDR1 LNHDA, CDR2 SQIVND (reference sequence). Here the CDR3 reads CASRPYVRGSSGANVLTF. DNA for the CDR3: TGTGCCAGTAGACCCTATGTCCGGGGCTCCTCTGGGGCCAACGTCCTGACTTTC. The full variable domain, with the rest looked up from reference TRBV19 and TRBJ2-6, is DGGITQSPKYLFRKEGQNVTLSCEQNLNHDAMYWYRQDPGQGLRLIYYSQIVNDFQKGDIAEGYSVSREKKESFPLTVTSAQKNPTAFYLCASRPYVRGSSGANVLTFGAGSRLTVL.

The rearrangement joins TRBV5-1 to TRBJ2-1; no firm D call. Per the germline V gene, CDR1 is SGHRS and CDR2 is YFSETQ. The V end was cut by 3 bases, the J end by 9 bases, with 7 bases between. This CDR3 region has 11 residues. The chain's CDR3 is CASSSMAEQFF. CDR3 sequence (DNA): TGCGCCAGCAGCTCCATGGCTGAGCAGTTCTTC.

This chain connects TRBV9 to TRBJ1-2; D is unresolved. Germline V gene data show CDR1 as SGDLS and CDR2 as YYNGEE. This CDR3 is built from 14 residues. V was pared by 2 bases and J by 3 bases, with 11 bases between. The CDR3 here is CASSVYDTHYGYTF. CDR3 nucleotides: TGTGCCAGCAGCGTTTACGACACCCACTATGGCTACACCTTC.

The chain is built from TRBV27 and TRBJ2-7; 9 nucleotides line up with TRBD1. This CDR3 has 14 amino acids. J gave up 7 bases and V 7 bases, and 11 bases lay outside the gene matches. Germline assignment: CDR1 MNHEY and CDR2 SMNVEV (reference sequence). The chain's CDR3 is CASKTLQGAYEQYF. The CDR3 nucleotides are TGTGCCAGCAAAACACTACAGGGGGCATATGAGCAGTACTTC.